These 28 T cell receptor beta chains were sequenced from one sample in a study of shared clonotypes between healthy human individuals. TCRdb's copy holds only in-frame clones and misses some; the assay was immunoSEQ multiplex PCR. This repertoire shows over 850,000 clones, more than 75% found once; its top ten account for 0.5% to 0.6%. Sequenced: memory CD4+ T cells from PBMCs. As for subset: CD45RA-negative fraction. The receptors here all came from a man aged 18 to 35 in good health. Some clones in this sample may be carry-over from other donors' samples.

The chain uses TRBV6-1 and TRBJ1-2, with D unclear. Germline V gives CDR1 MNHNS, CDR2 SASEGT. Trimming stripped 5 bases from V and 8 bases from J, with 6 bases between. The CDR3 sequence is 10 residues long. The CDR3 reads CASSSWGYTF. The DNA of the CDR3 is TGTGCCAGCAGTTCCTGGGGCTACACCTTC.

The chain joins TRBV2 to TRBJ2-1; 15 bases agree with TRBD2. CDR3 length: 19 amino acids. Per the germline V gene, CDR1 is SNHLY and CDR2 is FYNNEI. V was pared by 0 bases and J by 8 bases, with 11 bases of the junction left unmatched. CDR3 in amino acids: CASSEAGGLAGGLRDEQFF. CDR3 bases: TGTGCCAGCAGTGAAGCGGGAGGACTAGCGGGAGGGCTCCGGGATGAGCAGTTCTTC.

The chain has TRBV5-4 and TRBJ2-1, with D possibly matching TRBD2 (5 bases). Trimming pared 2 bases from V and 4 bases from J, leaving 13 bases between. In germline, CDR1 is SGHNT, CDR2 YYREEE (reference sequence). The CDR3 is made up of 15 amino acids. This CDR3 is CASSFSLAKYNEQFF. Written as DNA, the CDR3 is TGTGCCAGCAGCTTTAGCCTAGCTAAGTACAATGAGCAGTTCTTC. Full variable domain (remainder filled in from reference TRBV5-4 and TRBJ2-1): ETGVTQSPTHLIKTRGQQVTLRCSSQSGHNTVSWYQQALGQGPQFIFQYYREEENGRGNFPPRFSGLQFPNYSSELNVNALELDDSALYLCASSFSLAKYNEQFFGPGTRLTVL.

The rearrangement links TRBV5-1 to TRBJ2-7, with 13 bases lining up with TRBD2. This CDR3 is 19 amino acids long. In germline, CDR1 is SGHRS, CDR2 YFSETQ. Unmatched junction bases numbered 17, after V lost 4 bases and J lost 4 bases. Here the CDR3 DNA reads TGCGCCAGCAGCCCCTCTCGCCCGGGACTAGCGGGACTCCTATACGAGCAGTACTTC. This encodes CASSPSRPGLAGLLYEQYF. The full variable domain, completed using reference TRBV5-1 and TRBJ2-7, is KAGVTQTPRYLIKTRGQQVTLSCSPISGHRSVSWYQQTPGQGLQFLFEYFSETQRNKGNFPGRFSGRQFSNSRSEMNVSTLELGDSALYLCASSPSRPGLAGLLYEQYFGPGTRLTVT.

The rearrangement joins TRBV15 to TRBJ2-1, with 10 bases lining up with TRBD1. The CDR3 consists of 16 residues. J lost 4 bases, V lost 3 bases, and 6 bases had no gene match. CDR1 is LNHNV, CDR2 YYDKDF, per germline (reference sequence). The CDR3 nucleotides read TGTGCCACCAGCAGTCCGGGACAGGGGCTATACAATGAGCAGTTCTTC. It specifies CATSSPGQGLYNEQFF.

The CDR3: CASRDRDWTEAFF. CDR3 bases: TGTGCCAGTAGGGACAGGGATTGGACTGAAGCTTTCTTT. The chain uses TRBV28 and TRBJ1-1; 9 bases agree with TRBD1. Losses at the gene ends were 9 bases for V and 5 bases for J; bases not matched to a gene: 7. The CDR3 is 13 residues long. From germline, CDR1 is MDHEN and CDR2 SYDVKM.

This clone has a single count. The chain is built from TRBV10-3 and TRBJ2-3, with 7 bases fitting TRBD2. Trimming at V came to 4 bases and at J to 0 bases, leaving 10 bases not matched to a gene. The CDR3 consists of 17 residues. CDR1 is ENHRY, CDR2 SYGVKD, per germline. The CDR3 nucleotides read TGTGCCATCAGTGGACGACTGTACGGGGGGAGCACAGATACGCAGTATTTT. Residues: CAISGRLYGGSTDTQYF.

This chain joins TRBV7-2 and TRBJ2-7; the D gene is possibly TRBD1 (6 bases). The V and J ends lost 6 bases and 4 bases respectively, with 10 bases between them. This CDR3 region has 12 residues. In germline, CDR1 is SGHTA, CDR2 FQGNSA. The CDR3 DNA reads TGTGCCAGCAGTAAAGGGGGTTACGAGCAGTACTTC. Protein product: CASSKGGYEQYF.

The rearrangement links TRBV30 to TRBJ1-1; tentative D call: TRBD1 (5 bases). Per germline, CDR1 GTSNPN and CDR2 SVGIG (reference sequence). The CDR3 consists of 13 residues. V lost 0 bases to trimming and J lost 9 bases, with 14 bases between them. CDR3 in amino acids: CAWSVLEGRKAFF. The CDR3 DNA sequence: TGTGCCTGGAGTGTACTGGAGGGGCGCAAAGCTTTCTTT.

The V and J genes are TRBV28 and TRBJ1-2, with a weak D call TRBD1 (6 bases). The CDR3 covers 15 residues. From germline, CDR1 is MDHEN and CDR2 SYDVKM. V was trimmed by 1 base and J by 8 bases, leaving 17 bases between them. CDR3 in amino acids: CASSLLGAQTSGYTF. CDR3 in DNA: TGTGCCAGCAGTTTATTGGGGGCCCAGACGTCCGGCTACACCTTC.

The chain recombines TRBV5-1 with TRBJ2-1; 12 bases are shared with TRBD2. The trim removed 4 bases at V and 6 bases at J, leaving 5 bases unmatched. The CDR3 extends over 15 amino acids. Germline-derived CDR1 and CDR2 are SGHRS and YFSETQ. The CDR3 sequence is CASSRTSGAANEQFF. CDR3 sequence (DNA): TGCGCCAGCAGCAGGACTAGCGGGGCGGCCAATGAGCAGTTCTTC.

The chain links TRBV7-2 to TRBJ1-5, with D unclear. With 4 bases removed from V and 3 bases from J, the gap between germline ends came to 4 bases. The CDR3 contains 12 residues. The V gene's germline CDR1 is SGHTA and CDR2 FQGNSA. CDR3 loop: CASSSLNQPQHF. CDR3 coding DNA: TGTGCCAGCAGCTCCCTCAATCAGCCCCAGCATTTT.

This CDR3 is CASSPWTGANEKLFF. In DNA form, the CDR3 reads TGTGCCAGCAGTCCCTGGACAGGGGCAAATGAAAAACTGTTTTTT. The chain is built from TRBV28 and TRBJ1-4, with 9 positions matching TRBD1. This CDR3 has 15 residues. V trimming: 5 bases; J trimming: 5 bases; junction bases outside the gene matches: 6. The germline CDR1 and CDR2 sequences are MDHEN and SYDVKM.

The V and J genes are TRBV28 and TRBJ2-7; D is unclear. The CDR3 consists of 14 residues. Looked up from germline, CDR1 is MDHEN and CDR2 is SYDVKM. V lost 7 bases and J lost 0, with 13 bases in between. The CDR3 region is CASNTPGYSYEQYF. The DNA for the CDR3 is TGTGCCAGCAATACCCCCGGATACTCCTACGAGCAGTACTTC.

A few counts support this clone. V usage is TRBV27 and J usage is TRBJ1-5; 10 bases match TRBD1. Germline loops: CDR1 MNHEY, CDR2 SMNVEV (reference sequence). V shed 3 bases, J shed 5 bases, and the junction held 10 bases outside the gene matches. There are 17 residues in the CDR3. This chain's CDR3 is CASSLRPGQGSYQPQHF. DNA for the CDR3: TGTGCCAGCAGTTTGAGACCGGGACAGGGGTCTTATCAGCCCCAGCATTTT.

The genes are TRBV6-5 and TRBJ1-6, with TRBD1 matching 7 bases. The CDR3 has 16 residues. Losses at the gene ends were 3 bases for V and 13 bases for J; bases not matched to a gene: 15. In germline, CDR1 is MNHEY, CDR2 SVGAGI. The CDR3, as DNA: TGTGCCAGCAGTTATTCCGCAGGGGGTGTGACTCGGCCCCTCCACTTT. Protein: CASSYSAGGVTRPLHF.

The chain recombines TRBV4-3 with TRBJ2-7; 9 nucleotides agree with TRBD2. Germline lookup yields CDR1 LGHNA and CDR2 YSLEER. With 2 bases clipped from V and 7 bases from J, the junction kept 6 bases outside the gene matches. The CDR3 contains 14 residues. The CDR3: CASSQRARGGEQYF. CDR3 nucleotides: TGCGCCAGCAGCCAAAGGGCGCGGGGGGGTGAGCAGTACTTC.

This chain joins TRBV19 and TRBJ2-6; TRBD2 is a possible D gene (5 bases). Germline CDR1 reads LNHDA; CDR2 reads SQIVND (reference sequence). The V end was cut by 3 bases, the J end by 0 bases, with 9 bases between. The CDR3 runs 16 residues. Here the CDR3 DNA reads TGTGCCAGTAGTATGGAGGCATCCTCTGGGGCCAACGTCCTGACTTTC. It encodes CASSMEASSGANVLTF. The entire variable domain, with the rest obtained from reference TRBV19 and TRBJ2-6, is as follows: DGGITQSPKYLFRKEGQNVTLSCEQNLNHDAMYWYRQDPGQGLRLIYYSQIVNDFQKGDIAEGYSVSREKKESFPLTVTSAQKNPTAFYLCASSMEASSGANVLTFGAGSRLTVL.

V usage is TRBV5-1 and J usage is TRBJ1-1; D not resolved. The length of the CDR3 is 16 residues. V lost 0 bases and J lost 5, with 17 bases in between. CDR1 SGHRS and CDR2 YFSETQ come from the germline V gene. The CDR3 spells CASSLEWARVGTEAFF. CDR3 in DNA: TGCGCCAGCAGCTTGGAGTGGGCCCGGGTTGGAACTGAAGCTTTCTTT.

The chain joins TRBV4-2 to TRBJ2-1, with 8 nucleotides matching TRBD1. The J segment lost 3 bases and the V segment lost 0 bases, leaving 4 bases of the junction unmatched. The CDR3 contains 16 residues. Germline V gives CDR1 LGHNA, CDR2 YNFKEQ. The CDR3: CASSQDRDRIYNEQFF. The CDR3 coding sequence is TGTGCCAGCAGCCAAGACAGGGACAGGATCTACAATGAGCAGTTCTTC.

This rearrangement joins TRBV14 to TRBJ2-7; the D gene is possibly TRBD1 (6 bases). Per germline, CDR1 SGHDN and CDR2 FVKESK. The CDR3 has 15 amino acids. The V gene lost 3 bases and the J gene lost 4 bases, with 16 bases spanning the gap. CDR3 region: CASSHQAADRYEQYF. The CDR3, as DNA: TGTGCCAGCAGCCACCAAGCCGCCGACAGGTACGAGCAGTACTTC.

Concerning this clone itself: Other DNA sequences from this sample encode an identical CDR3 as well. This CDR3 is CASSPPGVQETQYF. The CDR3, as DNA: TGTGCCAGCTCACCACCAGGGGTCCAAGAGACCCAGTACTTC. The rearrangement uses TRBV18 and TRBJ2-5; perhaps TRBD1 as D (5 bases). Trimming removed 0 bases from V and 1 base from J, with 6 bases in between. Per the germline V gene, CDR1 is KGHSH and CDR2 is LQKENI. This CDR3 is built from 14 residues.

This chain connects TRBV19 to TRBJ1-5, with 8 nucleotides matching TRBD1. Germline CDR1 LNHDA, CDR2 SQIVND (reference sequence). V was clipped by 7 bases and J by 6 bases; unmatched bases: 11. The length of the CDR3 is 15 residues. CDR3 sequence: CASNPQGAKAQPQHF. For the CDR3, the DNA is TGTGCCAGTAATCCGCAGGGGGCGAAAGCTCAGCCCCAGCATTTT.

The V call is TRBV28, the J call TRBJ2-7, with 7 bases fitting TRBD2. CDR3 length equals 15 residues. The V gene end was trimmed by 4 bases and the J gene end by 5 bases; junction bases not matched to a gene: 11. The germline V gene encodes CDR1 MDHEN and CDR2 SYDVKM. CDR3 in amino acids: CASSYSGGSWDEQYF. The CDR3 bases are TGTGCCAGCAGTTACAGTGGCGGGAGTTGGGACGAGCAGTACTTC.

About this clone: Compared with germline, one end of the junction differs, possibly owing to a read error. The rearrangement uses TRBV14 and TRBJ2-1, with 12 bases identical to TRBD2. Looked up from germline, CDR1 is SGHDN and CDR2 is FVKESK. The length of the CDR3 is 16 residues. This CDR3 reads CASSQRTSGTYNGQFF. DNA for the CDR3: TGTGCCAGCAGCCAGCGGACTAGCGGGACCTACAATGGGCAGTTCTTC.

The rearrangement links TRBV5-4 to TRBJ2-7, with 8 bases that match TRBD2. Germline CDR1 is SGHNT and CDR2 is YYREEE (reference sequence). V dropped 0 bases and J dropped 5; count of bases not matched to a gene: 7. This CDR3 spans 15 amino acids. The CDR3, as DNA: TGTGCCAGCAGCTTGGCCGGGACTAGTCTCCACGAGCAGTACTTC. Residues: CASSLAGTSLHEQYF.

This clone was detected only once. This chain links TRBV6-6 with TRBJ1-6; perhaps TRBD1 as D (5 bases). The CDR3 sequence is 15 residues long. The germline gives CDR1 MNHNY, CDR2 SVGAGI (reference sequence). V was cut by 7 bases and J by 5 bases, with 15 bases left in between. The CDR3: CASTRALTHNSPLHF. CDR3 bases: TGTGCCAGCACCAGGGCCCTTACCCATAATTCACCCCTCCACTTT.

As for this clone: Mismatch with germline at one junction end may stem from a read error. The rearrangement joins TRBV6-5 to TRBJ1-5; no clear D. CDR3 length: 14 residues. Germline V CDR1 and CDR2: MNHEY, SVGAGI. In DNA form, the CDR3 reads TGTGCCAGCAGTTCCGGTCGAGTCGCTCAGGCCCAGCATTTT. Amino acid sequence: CASSSGRVAQAQHF.